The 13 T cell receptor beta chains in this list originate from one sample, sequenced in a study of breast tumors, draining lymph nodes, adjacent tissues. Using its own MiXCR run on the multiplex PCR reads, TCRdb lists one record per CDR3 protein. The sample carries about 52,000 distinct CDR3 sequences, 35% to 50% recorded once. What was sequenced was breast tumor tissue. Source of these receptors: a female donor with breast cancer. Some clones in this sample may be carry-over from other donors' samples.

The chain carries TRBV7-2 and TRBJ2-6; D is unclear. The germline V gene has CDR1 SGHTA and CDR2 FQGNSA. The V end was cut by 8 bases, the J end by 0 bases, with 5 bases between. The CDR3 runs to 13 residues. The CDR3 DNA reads TGTGCCAGCTCCTACTCTGGGGCCAACGTCCTGACTTTC. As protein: CASSYSGANVLTF.

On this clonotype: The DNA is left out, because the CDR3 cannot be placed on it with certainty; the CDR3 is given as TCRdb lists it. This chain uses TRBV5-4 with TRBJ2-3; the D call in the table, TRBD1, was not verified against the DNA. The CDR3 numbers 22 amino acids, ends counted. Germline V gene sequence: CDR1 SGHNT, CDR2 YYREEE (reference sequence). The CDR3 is CAHPEDSSFYICSGAFTDTQYF.

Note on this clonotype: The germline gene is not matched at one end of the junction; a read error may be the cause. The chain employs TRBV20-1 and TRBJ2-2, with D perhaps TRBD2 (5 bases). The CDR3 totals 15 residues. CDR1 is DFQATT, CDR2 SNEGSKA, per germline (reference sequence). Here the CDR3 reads CSARDGTTNTGVLFF. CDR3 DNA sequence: TGCAGTGCTAGAGATGGAACAACGAACACCGGGGTGCTGTTTTTT.

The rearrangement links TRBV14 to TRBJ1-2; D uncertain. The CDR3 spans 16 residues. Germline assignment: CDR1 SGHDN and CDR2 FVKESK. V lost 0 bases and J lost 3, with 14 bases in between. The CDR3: CASSQDRRLADYGYTF. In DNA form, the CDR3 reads TGTGCCAGCAGCCAAGATCGGAGACTAGCGGACTATGGCTACACCTTC.

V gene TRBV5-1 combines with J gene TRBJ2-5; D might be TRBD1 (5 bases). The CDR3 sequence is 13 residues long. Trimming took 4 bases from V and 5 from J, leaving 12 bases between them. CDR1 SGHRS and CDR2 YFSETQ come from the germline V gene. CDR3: CASSRNPGETQYF. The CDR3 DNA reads TGCGCCAGCAGCCGGAATCCAGGGGAGACCCAGTACTTC.

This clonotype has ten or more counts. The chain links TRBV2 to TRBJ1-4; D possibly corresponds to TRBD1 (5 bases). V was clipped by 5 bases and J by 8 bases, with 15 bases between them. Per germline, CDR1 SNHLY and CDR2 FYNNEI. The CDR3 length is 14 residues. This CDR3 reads CASSRDGWGEKLFF. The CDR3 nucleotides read TGTGCCAGCAGTAGGGACGGCTGGGGGGAAAAACTGTTTTTT.

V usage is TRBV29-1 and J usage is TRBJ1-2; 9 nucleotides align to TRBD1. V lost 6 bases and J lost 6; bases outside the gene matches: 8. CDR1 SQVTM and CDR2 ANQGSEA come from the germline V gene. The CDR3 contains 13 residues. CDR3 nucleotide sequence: TGCAGCGTGGAGACCGGACAGGGGAATGGCTACACCTTC. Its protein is CSVETGQGNGYTF.

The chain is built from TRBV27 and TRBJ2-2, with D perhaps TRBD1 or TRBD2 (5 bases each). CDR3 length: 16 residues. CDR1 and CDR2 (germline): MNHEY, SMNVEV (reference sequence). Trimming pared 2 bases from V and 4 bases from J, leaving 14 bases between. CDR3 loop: CASSLEWVGATGELFF. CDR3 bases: TGTGCCAGCAGTTTAGAGTGGGTCGGGGCCACCGGGGAGCTGTTTTTT.

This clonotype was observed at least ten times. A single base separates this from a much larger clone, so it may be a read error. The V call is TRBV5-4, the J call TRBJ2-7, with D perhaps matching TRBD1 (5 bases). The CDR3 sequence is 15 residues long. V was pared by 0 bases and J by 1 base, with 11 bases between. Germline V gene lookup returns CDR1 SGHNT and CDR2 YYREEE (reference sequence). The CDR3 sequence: CASSLGGARSYEQYF. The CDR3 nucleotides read TGTGCCAGCAGCTTGGGGGGCGCGAGGTCCTACGAGCAGTACTTC.

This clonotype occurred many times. CDR3 loop: CASRKDRTNEKLFF. The CDR3 DNA reads as TGTGCCAGCAGAAAAGACAGGACTAATGAAAAACTGTTTTTT. The V gene is TRBV12-3 or TRBV12-4, the J gene TRBJ1-4, with a tentative D call TRBD1 (6 bases). The CDR3 consists of 14 residues. The V end was cut by 6 bases, the J end by 2 bases, with 10 bases between.

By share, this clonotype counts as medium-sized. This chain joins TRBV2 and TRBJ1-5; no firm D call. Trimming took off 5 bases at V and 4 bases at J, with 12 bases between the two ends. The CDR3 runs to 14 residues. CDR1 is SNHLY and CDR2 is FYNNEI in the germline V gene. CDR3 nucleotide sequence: TGTGCCAGCAGTCTGGAAGAGGAGAATCAGCCCCAGCATTTT. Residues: CASSLEEENQPQHF.

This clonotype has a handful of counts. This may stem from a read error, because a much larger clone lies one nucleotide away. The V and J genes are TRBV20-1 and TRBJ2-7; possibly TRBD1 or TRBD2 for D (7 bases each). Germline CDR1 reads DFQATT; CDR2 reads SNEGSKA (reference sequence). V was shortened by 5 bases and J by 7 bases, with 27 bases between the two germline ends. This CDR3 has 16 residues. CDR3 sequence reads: CSAGGGAGTAGGEQYF. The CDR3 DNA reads TGCAGTGCTGGGGGGGGTGCTGGGACAGCGGGTGGGGAGCAGTACTTC.

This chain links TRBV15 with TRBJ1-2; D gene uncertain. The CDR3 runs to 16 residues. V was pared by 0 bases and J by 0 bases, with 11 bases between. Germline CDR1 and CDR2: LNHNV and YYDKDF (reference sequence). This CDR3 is CATSRDRGRPNYGYTF. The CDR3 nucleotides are TGTGCCACCAGCAGAGATCGTGGCAGACCTAACTATGGCTACACCTTC.